A single T cell receptor (beta chain) is shown here with its context. Its antigen is currently unknown. Between the trimmed V and J ends, which lost 4 bases and 1 base, there was a span of 11 bases. Germline V gene data show CDR1 as SGDLS and CDR2 as YYNGEE. The CDR3 contains 15 residues. These data come from a study of cytomegalovirus exposure and HLA in healthy donors. Study findings and constraints: The study flagged around 160 TCR beta chains as cytomegalovirus-associated.

Sequencing was performed with immunoSEQ multiplex PCR; in TCRdb, only in-frame clones are kept and a portion is missing. The sample carries about 330,000 clones, roughly 87% recorded once. From the 120-subject validation cohort, which was separate from the approximately 670-subject first cohort, the donors were drawn. The genes are TRBV9 and TRBJ2-2; D call uncertain. The sample consisted of PBMCs. This clonotype originated in a woman aged 25-40 years in good health and CMV-seropositive. The CDR3 reads CASSSPVLNTGELFF. For the CDR3, the DNA is TGTGCCAGCAGCTCCCCGGTCCTGAACACCGGGGAGCTGTTTTTT.